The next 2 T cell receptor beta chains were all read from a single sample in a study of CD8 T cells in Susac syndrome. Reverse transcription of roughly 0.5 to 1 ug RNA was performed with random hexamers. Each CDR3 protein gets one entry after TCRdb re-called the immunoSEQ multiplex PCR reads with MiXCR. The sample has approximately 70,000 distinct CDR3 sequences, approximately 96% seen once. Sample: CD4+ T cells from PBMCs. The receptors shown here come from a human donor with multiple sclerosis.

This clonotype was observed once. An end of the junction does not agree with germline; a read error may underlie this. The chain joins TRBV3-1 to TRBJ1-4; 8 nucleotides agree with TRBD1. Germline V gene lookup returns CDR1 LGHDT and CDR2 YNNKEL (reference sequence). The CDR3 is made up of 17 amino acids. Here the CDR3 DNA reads TGTGCCAGCAGCCATTCGGACAGGGACCCGGAAAATGGAAAACTGTTTTTT. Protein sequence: CASSHSDRDPENGKLFF.

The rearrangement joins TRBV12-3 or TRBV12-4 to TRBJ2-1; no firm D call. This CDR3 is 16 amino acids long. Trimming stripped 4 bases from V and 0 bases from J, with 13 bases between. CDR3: CASSSFIAYSYNEQFF. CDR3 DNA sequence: TGTGCCAGCAGTTCCTTCATAGCCTACTCCTACAATGAGCAGTTCTTC.